The 8 T cell receptor beta chains below all came from one sample that was sequenced in a study of T cells in Graves' hyperthyroidism and ophthalmopathy. TCR beta CDR3 sequences were amplified from RNA transcripts. During a first-round RT-PCR of the TCR CDR3, the HTBI primer set was used. TCRdb reprocessed the multiplex PCR reads via MiXCR and lists one record per CDR3 protein. The sample lists roughly 300,000 distinct CDR3 sequences; around a fifth were seen once. Sequencing was done on a sample of blood. These receptor sequences come from a woman between 50 and 59 years old with Graves' hyperthyroidism.

This clonotype was recorded a few times. The chain uses TRBV4-1 and TRBJ1-2, with no clear D. CDR3 length equals 16 residues. Germline V gene lookup returns CDR1 MGHRA and CDR2 YSYEKL. V lost 2 bases and J 4 bases, leaving 17 bases between the germline ends. For the CDR3, the DNA is TGCGCCAGCAGCCAATTAGTTCCCTTTTCCTTCTATGGCTACACCTTC. Residues: CASSQLVPFSFYGYTF.

This clonotype was counted between two and nine times. CDR3 in amino acids: CASSPRQQETQYF. The CDR3 nucleotides read TGCGCCAGCAGCCCCCGACAGCAAGAGACCCAGTACTTC. The rearrangement uses TRBV4-1 and TRBJ2-5, with a tentative D call TRBD1 (5 bases). Trimming pared 4 bases from V and 2 bases from J, leaving 8 bases between. The CDR3 spans 13 residues. Germline V gives CDR1 MGHRA, CDR2 YSYEKL.

Ten or more counts support this clonotype. V is TRBV20-1 and J is TRBJ1-6, with D unclear. Trimming removed 1 base from V and 8 bases from J, with 9 bases in between. This CDR3 has 13 residues. Germline V CDR1 and CDR2: DFQATT, SNEGSKA (reference sequence). The CDR3 reads CSARVRLDSPLHF. CDR3 nucleotide sequence: TGCAGTGCTAGAGTGCGCTTGGATTCACCCCTCCACTTT.

A few counts support this clonotype. This sequence joins TRBV28 and TRBJ1-5; D gene unclear. In germline, CDR1 is MDHEN, CDR2 SYDVKM. Trimming pared 3 bases from V and 4 bases from J, leaving 7 bases between. This CDR3 contains 13 residues. CDR3 protein: CASSFVGNQPQHF. CDR3 DNA: TGTGCCAGCAGTTTCGTGGGAAATCAGCCCCAGCATTTT. The full variable domain, rest sourced from reference TRBV28 and TRBJ1-5, is DVKVTQSSRYLVKRTGEKVFLECVQDMDHENMFWYRQDPGLGLRLIYFSYDVKMKEKGDIPEGYSVSREKKERFSLILESASTNQTSMYLCASSFVGNQPQHFGDGTRLSIL.

This clonotype came up many times. The chain is built from TRBV5-1 and TRBJ2-5; 13 nucleotides match TRBD2. CDR1 is SGHRS, CDR2 YFSETQ, per germline. Losses at the gene ends were 2 bases for V and 5 bases for J; bases not matched to a gene: 12. The CDR3 loop spans 18 amino acids. The CDR3 sequence is CASSFGSSTSGGAETQYF. The CDR3 DNA sequence: TGCGCCAGCAGCTTCGGGAGCTCCACTAGCGGGGGGGCCGAGACCCAGTACTTC.

The rearrangement uses TRBV27 and TRBJ2-6, with D possibly called TRBD1 or TRBD2 (5 bases each). Germline CDR1 is MNHEY and CDR2 is SMNVEV (reference sequence). V shed 7 bases and J shed 2 bases, with 12 bases lying between them. This CDR3 spans 15 amino acids. The CDR3 DNA is TGTGCCAGCACCCCCTTGGGGGCTGGGGCCAACGTCCTGACTTTC. This translates into CASTPLGAGANVLTF.

The V and J genes are TRBV4-3 and TRBJ2-5, with 7 bases identical to TRBD1. The CDR3 is 16 residues long. Trimming took 0 bases from V and 2 from J; bases not matched to a gene: 6. Germline CDR1 is LGHNA and CDR2 is YSLEER. The CDR3 DNA sequence: TGCGCCAGCAGCCAAGATTGGGGGACAGCACAAGAGACCCAGTACTTC. It encodes CASSQDWGTAQETQYF.

This clonotype was seen a handful of times. The genes are TRBV27 and TRBJ1-3, with D hard to call. V was cut by 0 bases and J by 0 bases, with 12 bases left in between. Germline CDR1 is MNHEY and CDR2 is SMNVEV (reference sequence). The CDR3 totals 17 residues. The DNA of the CDR3 is TGTGCCAGCAGTTTATCGTATCCAGCCTTCTCTGGAAACACCATATATTTT. This sequence encodes CASSLSYPAFSGNTIYF.